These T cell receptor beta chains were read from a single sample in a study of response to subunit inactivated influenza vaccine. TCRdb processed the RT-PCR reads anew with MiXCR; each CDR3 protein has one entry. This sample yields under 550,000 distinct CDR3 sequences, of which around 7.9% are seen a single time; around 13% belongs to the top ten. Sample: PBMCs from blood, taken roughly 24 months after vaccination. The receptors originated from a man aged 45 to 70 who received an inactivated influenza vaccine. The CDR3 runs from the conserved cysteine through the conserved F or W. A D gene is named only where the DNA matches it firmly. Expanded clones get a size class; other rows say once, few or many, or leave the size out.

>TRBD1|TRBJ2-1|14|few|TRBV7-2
CASSSHPGGYEQFF
TGTGCCAGCAGCTCCCACCCAGGGGGTTATGAGCAGTTCTTC
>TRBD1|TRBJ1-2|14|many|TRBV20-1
CSARGQGRWKGYTF
TGCAGTGCTAGAGGACAGGGGCGCTGGAAGGGCTACACCTTC
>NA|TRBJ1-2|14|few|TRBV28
CASKAPVRNYGYTF
TGTGCCAGCAAGGCCCCGGTTAGAAACTATGGCTACACCTTC
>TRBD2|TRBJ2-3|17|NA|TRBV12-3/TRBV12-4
CASSLALVSGSTDTQYF
TGTGCCAGCAGTTTAGCGCTTGTTAGCGGGAGCACAGATACGCAGTATTTT
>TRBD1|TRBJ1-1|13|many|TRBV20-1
CSASTGWGTEAFF
TGCAGTGCCTCGACAGGGTGGGGCACTGAAGCTTTCTTT
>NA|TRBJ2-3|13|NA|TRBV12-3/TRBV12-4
CASSSERGNTQYF
TGTGCCAGCAGTTCCGAGAGGGGGAATACGCAGTATTTT
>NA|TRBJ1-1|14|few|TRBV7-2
CASSLVTKNTEAFF
TGTGCCAGCAGCTTAGTGACAAAGAACACTGAAGCTTTCTTT
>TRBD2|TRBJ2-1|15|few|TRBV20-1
CSARGIGTSFAEQFF
TGCAGTGCTAGGGGAATCGGGACTAGCTTCGCTGAGCAGTTCTTC
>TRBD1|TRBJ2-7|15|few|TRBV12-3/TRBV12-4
CASRRDRGHSYEQYF
TGTGCCAGCAGGAGGGACAGGGGGCACTCCTACGAGCAGTACTTC
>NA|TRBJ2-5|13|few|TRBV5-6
CASSLRGMETQYF
TGTGCCAGCAGCTTGAGGGGCATGGAGACCCAGTACTTC
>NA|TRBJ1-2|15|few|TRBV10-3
CAISEPHRGDYGYTF
TGTGCCATCAGTGAGCCCCACCGGGGCGACTATGGCTACACCTTC
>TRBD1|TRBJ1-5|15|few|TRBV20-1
CSVSSPQGAFQPQHF
TGCAGTGTCTCCTCACCACAGGGGGCTTTCCAGCCCCAGCATTTT
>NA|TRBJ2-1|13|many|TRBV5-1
CASSFLGRGEQFF
TGCGCCAGCAGCTTCCTAGGTCGTGGTGAGCAGTTCTTC
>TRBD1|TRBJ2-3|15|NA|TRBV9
CASSAGQGGTDTQYF
TGTGCCAGCAGCGCGGGACAGGGGGGCACAGATACGCAGTATTTT
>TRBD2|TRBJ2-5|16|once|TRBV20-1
CSARGLAGRDQETQYF
TGCAGTGCTAGAGGCCTAGCGGGAAGGGATCAAGAGACCCAGTACTTC
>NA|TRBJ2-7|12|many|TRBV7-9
CASSLGTGEQYF
TGTGCCAGCTCACTGGGGACCGGGGAGCAGTACTTC
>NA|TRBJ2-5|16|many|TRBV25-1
CASSDPPSTGQETQYF
TGTGCCAGCAGTGATCCCCCTTCGACAGGCCAAGAGACCCAGTACTTC
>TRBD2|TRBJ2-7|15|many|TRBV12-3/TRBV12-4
CASSLTSGDSYEQYF
TGTGCCAGCAGTTTGACTAGCGGGGATTCCTACGAGCAGTACTTC
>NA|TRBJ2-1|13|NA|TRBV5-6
CASSSDTINEQFF
TGTGCCAGCAGCTCGGACACCATCAATGAGCAGTTCTTC
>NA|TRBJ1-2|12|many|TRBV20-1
CSARAGIDGYTF
TGCAGTGCCCGGGCCGGGATCGATGGCTACACCTTC
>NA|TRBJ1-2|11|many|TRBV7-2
CASSLGKGYTF
TGTGCCAGCAGCTTGGGGAAAGGCTACACCTTC
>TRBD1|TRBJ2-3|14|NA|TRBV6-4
CASRRTGIADTQYF
TGTGCCAGCAGGAGGACAGGGATTGCAGATACGCAGTATTTT
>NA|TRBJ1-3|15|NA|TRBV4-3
CASSQFYSSGNTIYF
TGCGCCAGCAGCCAATTTTACAGCTCTGGAAACACCATATATTTT
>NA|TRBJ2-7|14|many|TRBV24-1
CATSDLGANYEQYF
TGTGCCACCAGTGATTTGGGGGCGAACTACGAGCAGTACTTC
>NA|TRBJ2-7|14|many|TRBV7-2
CASSPRQVTYEQYF
TGTGCCAGCAGCCCCCGACAGGTCACCTACGAGCAGTACTTC
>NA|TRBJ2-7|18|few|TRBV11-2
CASSLRGTPGPLSYEQYF
TGTGCCAGCAGCTTAAGGGGAACTCCGGGACCCTTAAGTTACGAGCAGTACTTC
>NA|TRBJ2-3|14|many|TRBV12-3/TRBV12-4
CASRQGTSTDTQYF
TGTGCCAGCAGGCAGGGGACTAGCACAGATACGCAGTATTTT
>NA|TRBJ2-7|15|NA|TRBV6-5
CASSWVQGPTYEQYF
TGTGCCAGCAGTTGGGTCCAGGGGCCAACCTACGAGCAGTACTTC
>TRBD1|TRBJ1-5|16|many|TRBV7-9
CASSLSGTGNNQPQHF
TGTGCCAGCAGCTTATCCGGGACAGGGAACAATCAGCCCCAGCATTTT
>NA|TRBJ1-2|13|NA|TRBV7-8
CASSLGYLGGYTF
TGTGCCAGCAGCTTAGGATATCTTGGCGGCTACACCTTC
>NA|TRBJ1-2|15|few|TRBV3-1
CASSNVGRVGYGYTF
TGTGCCAGCAGCAACGTGGGTAGGGTGGGCTATGGCTACACCTTC
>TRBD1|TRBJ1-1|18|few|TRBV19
CASSIGRTGGGWNTEAFF
TGTGCCAGTAGTATAGGTCGGACAGGGGGAGGATGGAACACTGAAGCTTTCTTT
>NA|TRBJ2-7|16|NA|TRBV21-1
CASSARDRVSSYEQYF
TGTGCCAGCAGCGCACGGGACAGGGTATCCTCCTACGAGCAGTACTTC
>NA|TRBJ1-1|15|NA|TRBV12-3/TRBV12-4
CASSSPHLGNTEAFF
TGTGCCAGCAGCTCACCCCACTTGGGGAACACTGAAGCTTTCTTT
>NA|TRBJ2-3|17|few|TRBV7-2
CASSPSLGSRGTGTQYF
TGTGCCAGCAGCCCCAGCTTAGGTTCCCGGGGGACTGGTACGCAGTATTTT
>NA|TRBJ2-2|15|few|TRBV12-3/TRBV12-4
CASSRIANAAGELFF
TGTGCCAGCAGCCGGATAGCAAACGCGGCCGGGGAGCTGTTTTTT
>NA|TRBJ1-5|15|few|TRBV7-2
CASSLSRNGNQPQHF
TGTGCCAGCAGCTTGAGCAGGAATGGCAATCAGCCCCAGCATTTT
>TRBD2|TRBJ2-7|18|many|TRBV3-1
CASSQGERWTSGNYEQYF
TGTGCCAGCAGCCAAGGGGAAAGGTGGACTAGCGGGAACTACGAGCAGTACTTC
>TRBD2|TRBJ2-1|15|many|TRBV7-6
CASSFAGVSANEQFF
TGTGCCAGCAGCTTTGCGGGAGTGAGCGCAAATGAGCAGTTCTTC
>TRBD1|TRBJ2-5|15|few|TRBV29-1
CSVQTGTGWRETQYF
TGCAGCGTTCAAACCGGGACAGGGTGGCGGGAGACCCAGTACTTC
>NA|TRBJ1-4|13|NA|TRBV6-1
CASSDRYGEKLFF
TGTGCCAGCAGTGACCGGTACGGTGAAAAACTGTTTTTT
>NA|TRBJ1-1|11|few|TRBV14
CASSRSTEAFF
TGTGCCAGCAGCCGTAGCACTGAAGCTTTCTTT
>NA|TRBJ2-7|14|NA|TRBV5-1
CASSLVSTSYEQYF
TGCGCCAGCAGCTTGGTGAGCACCTCATACGAGCAGTACTTC
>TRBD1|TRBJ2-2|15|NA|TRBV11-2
CASTPGQGNTGELFF
TGTGCCAGCACCCCGGGACAGGGTAACACCGGGGAGCTGTTTTTT
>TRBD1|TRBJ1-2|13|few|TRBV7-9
CASSDDRAYGYTF
TGTGCCAGCAGCGATGACAGGGCCTATGGCTACACCTTC
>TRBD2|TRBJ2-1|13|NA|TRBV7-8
CASSRRLAGEQFF
TGTGCCAGCAGCCGCCGACTAGCAGGTGAGCAGTTCTTC
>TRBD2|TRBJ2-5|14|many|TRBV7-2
CASSIGLAQETQYF
TGTGCCAGCAGCATCGGACTAGCTCAAGAGACCCAGTACTTC
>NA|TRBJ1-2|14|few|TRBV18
CASSPWTAPYGYTF
TGTGCCAGCTCACCTTGGACAGCACCCTATGGCTACACCTTC
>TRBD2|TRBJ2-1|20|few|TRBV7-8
CASSLYGLAVQVVSYNEQFF
TGTGCCAGCAGCCTTTATGGACTAGCGGTGCAGGTCGTATCCTACAATGAGCAGTTCTTC
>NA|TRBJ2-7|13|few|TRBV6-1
CASSLDDLYEQYF
TGTGCCAGCAGTCTGGACGACCTCTACGAGCAGTACTTC
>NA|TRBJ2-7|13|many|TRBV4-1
CASSQTSPYEQYF
TGCGCCAGCAGCCAAACTAGCCCCTACGAGCAGTACTTC
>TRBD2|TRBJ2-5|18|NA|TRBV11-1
CASSSSSGTSASQETQYF
TGTGCCAGCAGCTCTTCATCCGGGACTAGCGCTTCCCAAGAGACCCAGTACTTC
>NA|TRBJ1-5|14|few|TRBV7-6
CASSADIGNQPQHF
TGTGCCAGCAGCGCGGACATCGGCAATCAGCCCCAGCATTTT
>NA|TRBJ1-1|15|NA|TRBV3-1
CASSQVGGVNTEAFF
TGTGCCAGCAGCCAAGTCGGAGGGGTGAACACTGAAGCTTTCTTT
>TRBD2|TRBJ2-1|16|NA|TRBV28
CASLGGAGQMRDEQFF
TGTGCCAGCCTCGGGGGGGCAGGCCAAATGCGCGATGAGCAGTTCTTC